What follows describes a single T cell receptor (beta chain). Its antigen is unidentified. This entry comes from a study of T cell responses to AZD1222 COVID-19 vaccine. The table came from immunoSEQ multiplex PCR; TCRdb's copy has only in-frame clones and leaves some out. Here the sample spans tens of thousands of clones, over 70% being singletons. General observations from the study: In a largely white British group with more females than males, clonal diversity was possibly underestimated.

The receptor's source is an adult in good health. Source: peripheral blood, taken on day 0 of AZD1222 vaccination.

The CDR3 DNA is TGTGCCAGCAGCTTCGGGCGGGAGCCCAACAATGAGCAGTTCTTC. Translating it yields CASSFGREPNNEQFF. The J gene is TRBJ2-1, the V gene TRBV5-6; 7 positions agree with TRBD2. The V gene's germline CDR1 is SGHDT and CDR2 YYEEEE. Germline trimming cut 2 bases from V and 5 bases from J; bases unmatched to any gene: 7. The CDR3 has 15 residues.